Below are 20 T cell receptor beta chains sequenced from a single sample in a study of beta chain features in type 1 diabetes. The sequenced template was cDNA made from the entire isolated RNA. The assay was immunoSEQ multiplex PCR, and TCRdb's table has in-frame clones only and misses some. The data contain roughly 330,000 clones, approximately 11% of them singletons. Sequenced sample: naive CD4+ T cells from blood. These receptors were obtained from a woman younger than 45 in good health.

The chain couples TRBV7-9 to TRBJ2-1; TRBD1 matches at 8 bases. Germline V gene data show CDR1 as SEHNR and CDR2 as FQNEAQ (reference sequence). Trimming took 11 bases from V and 0 from J; bases not matched to a gene: 18. The CDR3 is 18 amino acids. Here the CDR3 reads CASPGQGLSNSSYNEQFF. The CDR3 DNA reads as TGTGCCTCCCCTGGACAGGGTTTATCAAATAGCTCCTACAATGAGCAGTTCTTC.

J is TRBJ2-7 and V is TRBV14; TRBD2 matches at 10 bases. V lost 6 bases, J lost 12 bases, and 8 bases stayed unmatched. Germline CDR1 and CDR2: SGHDN and FVKESK. This CDR3 is 12 amino acids long. CDR3 residues: CASRLKREGLYF. The CDR3 DNA sequence: TGTGCCAGCAGACTTAAGCGGGAGGGCCTGTACTTC.

The J gene is TRBJ1-1, the V gene TRBV27; D gene uncertain. V lost 4 bases and J lost 1, with 7 bases in between. The CDR3 totals 13 residues. The germline V gene has CDR1 MNHEY and CDR2 SMNVEV (reference sequence). The CDR3 here is CASSSLRNTEAFF. CDR3 coding DNA: TGTGCCAGCAGTTCCTTGAGGAACACTGAAGCTTTCTTT.

The chain uses TRBV28 and TRBJ1-1, with 7 bases matching TRBD1. This CDR3 spans 14 amino acids. Germline V gene lookup returns CDR1 MDHEN and CDR2 SYDVKM. The junction had 8 bases not matched to a gene; V was cut back by 6 bases and J by 4 bases. The DNA of the CDR3 is TGTGCCAGCAGCCCTCCTGACAGGGTCACTGAAGCTTTCTTT. This gives the protein CASSPPDRVTEAFF. The full variable domain, in which reference TRBV28 and TRBJ1-1 provide the parts outside the CDR3, is DVKVTQSSRYLVKRTGEKVFLECVQDMDHENMFWYRQDPGLGLRLIYFSYDVKMKEKGDIPEGYSVSREKKERFSLILESASTNQTSMYLCASSPPDRVTEAFFGQGTRLTVV.

This clone was picked up a small number of times. The CDR3 bases are TGTGCCAGCAGTTACTCGATGAGGGGGACAGGAGACATTCAGTACTTC. Amino acids: CASSYSMRGTGDIQYF. The genes are TRBV6-5 and TRBJ2-4; 8 bases line up with TRBD1. CDR1 and CDR2 (germline): MNHEY, SVGAGI. The CDR3 length is 16 residues. After removal of 0 bases from V and 8 bases from J, the junction contained 9 bases not matched to a gene.

This clone came up a few times. The chain is built from TRBV7-9 and TRBJ1-1; TRBD1 matches at 10 bases. Germline CDR1 and CDR2: SEHNR and FQNEAQ (reference sequence). The CDR3 spans 17 residues. Germline trimming cut 7 bases from V and 1 base from J; bases unmatched to any gene: 12. CDR3 nucleotides: TGTGCCAGCATCCCAAGGGACCGGGACAGGGGGAACACTGAAGCTTTCTTT. Translated: CASIPRDRDRGNTEAFF.

The table lists this clone with a few counts. The chain is built from TRBV30 and TRBJ2-5; TRBD2 matches at 15 bases. There are 17 residues in the CDR3. The J segment lost 2 bases and the V segment lost 1 base, leaving 5 bases of the junction unmatched. CDR1 and CDR2 (germline): GTSNPN, SVGIG (reference sequence). The CDR3 DNA reads as TGTGCCTGGAGTGCCGGACTAGCGGGAGGGTCACAAGAGACCCAGTACTTC. Its translation: CAWSAGLAGGSQETQYF.

This clone occurred a few times. In the same sample, other DNA sequences code for this CDR3. The CDR3 sequence is CAWSAGGDQPQHF. The CDR3 DNA reads as TGTGCCTGGAGTGCGGGAGGCGATCAGCCCCAGCATTTT. The V call is TRBV30, the J call TRBJ1-5, with D unclear. This CDR3 spans 13 amino acids. CDR1 is GTSNPN, CDR2 SVGIG, per germline (reference sequence). V lost 1 base and J lost 5, with 9 bases in between.

The V and J genes are TRBV27 and TRBJ2-2; 8 bases align to TRBD2. The CDR3 runs 17 residues. V dropped 0 bases and J dropped 0; count of bases not matched to a gene: 3. Germline V gene data show CDR1 as MNHEY and CDR2 as SMNVEV (reference sequence). The CDR3 region is CASSLSWGLANTGELFF. DNA for the CDR3: TGTGCCAGCAGTTTATCGTGGGGACTAGCGAACACCGGGGAGCTGTTTTTT.

On this clone itself: Distinct nucleotide sequences in the sample also encode this CDR3. The rearrangement links TRBV28 to TRBJ1-2, with 8 bases fitting TRBD1. This CDR3 is 13 amino acids long. The J segment lost 8 bases and the V segment lost 5 bases, leaving 7 bases of the junction unmatched. Germline values: CDR1 MDHEN, CDR2 SYDVKM. The DNA for the CDR3 is TGTGCCAGCAGTCTCCAGGGGGCTCGGGGCTACACCTTC. It codes for CASSLQGARGYTF.

The chain couples TRBV2 to TRBJ2-7; TRBD2 aligns across 11 bases. CDR3 length: 19 residues. Germline V gene lookup returns CDR1 SNHLY and CDR2 FYNNEI. With 4 bases clipped from V and 6 bases from J, the junction kept 20 bases outside the gene matches. The CDR3 loop reads CASSGIGLAGTTPFSEQYF. CDR3 nucleotide sequence: TGTGCCAGCAGTGGAATTGGACTAGCGGGCACTACACCTTTCAGCGAGCAGTACTTC.

This clone came up a few times. The chain links TRBV7-9 to TRBJ2-1; 12 bases fit TRBD1. V lost 4 bases, J lost 9 bases, and 10 bases stayed unmatched. Looked up from germline, CDR1 is SEHNR and CDR2 is FQNEAQ (reference sequence). The CDR3 contains 16 residues. In DNA, the CDR3 is TGTGCCAGCAGCTCCAACCCGGGACAGGGGGCTTTTGAGCAGTTCTTC. It encodes CASSSNPGQGAFEQFF.

The V call is TRBV4-3, the J call TRBJ2-3; D ambiguous. CDR1 is LGHNA and CDR2 is YSLEER in the germline V gene. This CDR3 comprises 15 residues. The germline V and J ends were trimmed by 4 bases and 3 bases, with 14 bases remaining between them. The DNA of the CDR3 is TGCGCCAGCAGCCGAGAACTATCCATTACAGATACGCAGTATTTT. Translating gives CASSRELSITDTQYF.

In its sample, this clone was seen a few times. The chain employs TRBV30 and TRBJ1-2, with D perhaps matching TRBD1 (5 bases). The CDR3 covers 11 residues. Per germline, CDR1 GTSNPN and CDR2 SVGIG (reference sequence). V was shortened by 4 bases and J by 6 bases, with 9 bases between the two germline ends. CDR3: CAWTMTDGYTF. For the CDR3, the DNA is TGTGCCTGGACTATGACAGATGGCTACACCTTC.

This clone was seen a handful of times. The V and J genes are TRBV6-5 and TRBJ2-3, with 7 bases lining up with TRBD1. The germline CDR1 and CDR2 sequences are MNHEY and SVGAGI. Losses at the gene ends were 8 bases for V and 2 bases for J; bases not matched to a gene: 4. The CDR3 is 13 amino acids. CDR3 amino acids: CASRDRVTDTQYF. The CDR3 DNA reads as TGTGCCAGCCGGGACAGAGTCACAGATACGCAGTATTTT.

This sequence joins TRBV25-1 and TRBJ2-7, with D unclear. The CDR3 runs to 15 residues. The V gene lost 1 base and the J gene lost 0 bases, with 10 bases spanning the gap. Germline V gene data show CDR1 as MGHDK and CDR2 as SYGVNS. The CDR3 region is CASSESADFSYEQYF. CDR3 coding DNA: TGTGCCAGCAGTGAATCTGCAGACTTCTCCTACGAGCAGTACTTC.

The rearrangement links TRBV25-1 to TRBJ2-5; TRBD1 is a possible D gene (5 bases). The CDR3 is 13 amino acids. Trimming shortened V by 7 bases and J by 7 bases, and 16 bases separated the two germline ends. Germline V CDR1 and CDR2: MGHDK, SYGVNS. The chain's CDR3 is CASTAQGTSTQYF. CDR3 nucleotides: TGTGCCAGCACCGCCCAGGGAACCTCGACCCAGTACTTC.

The chain employs TRBV18 and TRBJ2-1; TRBD2 aligns across 9 bases. The CDR3 has 16 residues. CDR1 and CDR2 from the germline V gene are KGHSH and LQKENI. With V trimmed by 3 bases and J by 3 bases, 6 bases remained unmatched. CDR3 sequence reads: CASSPTLAGSYNEQFF. DNA of the CDR3: TGTGCCAGCTCACCTACCCTAGCGGGGAGCTACAATGAGCAGTTCTTC.

The gene calls are TRBV5-1 and TRBJ2-7; the D gene is possibly TRBD1 (5 bases). The ends were cut back, 4 bases at V and 7 bases at J, with 15 bases in the middle. Germline values: CDR1 SGHRS, CDR2 YFSETQ. There are 13 residues in the CDR3. The CDR3 here is CASSQNQGQEQYF. The CDR3 DNA is TGCGCCAGCAGCCAGAACCAGGGTCAAGAGCAGTACTTC.

Only a few counts were recorded for this clone. This CDR3 reads CASSYRDSSYNEQFF. The CDR3 region has the DNA TGTGCCAGCAGCTATCGGGACAGCTCCTACAATGAGCAGTTCTTC. The chain joins TRBV14 to TRBJ2-1, with 7 bases that match TRBD1. Germline loops: CDR1 SGHDN, CDR2 FVKESK. V lost 5 bases, J lost 0 bases, and 4 bases stayed unmatched. This CDR3 comprises 15 residues. Based on the CDR3 plus reference TRBV14 and TRBJ2-1, the full variable domain is EAGVTQFPSHSVIEKGQTVTLRCDPISGHDNLYWYRRVMGKEIKFLLHFVKESKQDESGMPNNRFLAERTGGTYSTLKVQPAELEDSGVYFCASSYRDSSYNEQFFGPGTRLTVL.